Presented here are 24 T cell receptor gamma chains from one specimen sequenced in a study of γδ T cells in repeated Plasmodium falciparum infection. Vgamma9/Vdelta2+ and Vdelta2-negative gammadelta T cells were flow-sorted from PBMC for bulk sequencing. TCRdb reprocessed the multiplex PCR reads through CATT. The table shows some 13,000 gamma-chain clones, with 1.6% occurring only once. Material: gamma-delta T cells from blood. The receptors shown here come from a pool of human donors (malaria-infected and uninfected, not separated).

This clone came up a few times. The translation of this DNA and the TCRdb protein of a much larger clone differ at residue 8, probably owing to a read error; the protein shown here is translated from the DNA. This chain joins TRGV9 and TRGJP. The J gene, missing from TCRdb, was assigned here through DNA to germline matching. The CDR3 is 18 residues long. The germline V gene encodes CDR1 GITISATS and CDR2 ISYDGTV (reference sequence). The V segment lost 0 bases and the J segment 7 bases; nucleotides outside the gene matches: 9. CDR3 residues: CALWEVHEHELGKKIKVF. As DNA, the CDR3 is TGTGCCTTGTGGGAGGTGCATGAACACGAGTTGGGCAAAAAAATCAAGGTATTT.

A word on this clone: TCRdb's entry gives the protein of a much larger clone, which mismatches this DNA's translation at residue 9, likely from a read error; the protein reported here is translated from the DNA. The J gene went uncalled, whereas the V gene is TRGV9. This CDR3 is 11 amino acids long. Germline lookup yields CDR1 GITISATS and CDR2 ISYDGTV (reference sequence). CDR3 loop: CALWDAYKRLF. The CDR3 nucleotides are TGTGCCTTGTGGGACGCGTATAAGAGACTCTTT.

This clone was seen at least ten times. TCRdb's protein for this DNA is that of a much larger clone and differs from the translation at residue 9, likely a read error; the protein shown is the DNA translation. The V gene is TRGV9, but the J gene lacks a call. The CDR3 extends over 11 amino acids. Germline V gene sequence: CDR1 GITISATS, CDR2 ISYDGTV (reference sequence). CDR3 DNA sequence: TGTGCCTTGTGGGGGGGCTGTAGGGAACTCTTT. Translated, it gives CALWGGCRELF.

This clone was counted ten times or more. Translating this DNA gives a protein that differs at residue 13 from the TCRdb one, which belongs to a much larger clone; a read error is likely, and the protein shown is this translation. This sequence joins TRGV9 and TRGJP. Germline values: CDR1 GITISATS, CDR2 ISYDGTV (reference sequence). The CDR3 sequence is 16 residues long. CDR3 in DNA: TGTGCCTTGTGGGACCTTCAAGAGTTGGGCAAAAAAGTCAAGGTATTT. Its protein is CALWDLQELGKKVKVF.

The V gene is given as TRGV9, and no J gene call is available. Germline V gene lookup returns CDR1 GITISATS and CDR2 ISYDGTV (reference sequence). This CDR3 region has 11 residues. For the CDR3, the DNA is TGTGCCTTGTGGGTGCCCCGTGGTTGGCTCTTT. Residues: CALWVPRGWLF.

This clone occurred a few times. This DNA's translation differs at residue 11 from TCRdb's protein, which comes from a much larger clone; a read error is likely, and the protein shown is translated from the DNA. The chain has TRGV9 and TRGJP. No J gene is reported in TCRdb; it was inferred here by comparing the DNA with germline. Germline V lookup: CDR1 GITISATS, CDR2 ISYDGTV (reference sequence). The CDR3 consists of 18 residues. The CDR3 bases are TGTGCCTTGTGGGAGGTGCATTCGGGAGAGTCGGGCAAAAAAATCAAGGTATTT. It encodes CALWEVHSGESGKKIKVF.

This clone has only a few counts. The protein recorded in TCRdb matches a much larger clone and deviates from this DNA's translation at residue 5, suggesting a read error; the protein here is obtained by translating the DNA. The chain employs TRGV4 and TRGJ1 or TRGJ2. This CDR3 spans 15 amino acids. CDR1 EGSTGY and CDR2 YDSYTSSV come from the germline V gene. V shed 5 bases, J shed 2 bases, and the junction held 12 bases outside the gene matches. The CDR3 protein is CATWGEPAYYYKKLF. In DNA form, the CDR3 reads TGTGCCACCTGGGGTGAGCCCGCGTATTATTATAAGAAACTCTTT.

This clone is medium-sized by share. Distinct nucleotide sequences in the sample also encode this CDR3. V usage is TRGV9 and J usage is TRGJ1 or TRGJ2. The J segment lost 10 bases and the V segment lost 5 bases, leaving 8 bases of the junction unmatched. Looked up from germline, CDR1 is GITISATS and CDR2 is ISYDGTV (reference sequence). The CDR3 runs 11 residues. The CDR3 here is CALWVALKKLF. CDR3 bases: TGTGCCTTGTGGGTTGCCTTAAAGAAACTCTTT.

Ten or more counts support this clone. TCRdb's entry gives the protein of a much larger clone, which mismatches this DNA's translation at residue 15, likely from a read error; the protein reported here is translated from the DNA. The same CDR3 also results from other DNA sequences found in this sample. The V gene is listed as TRGV9; no J gene was called. This CDR3 has 17 amino acids. Looked up from germline, CDR1 is GITISATS and CDR2 is ISYDGTV (reference sequence). The CDR3 spells CALWEVPQELGKKIRVF. The CDR3 coding sequence is TGTGCCTTGTGGGAGGTGCCTCAAGAGTTGGGCAAAAAAATCAGGGTATTT.

With regard to this clone: This DNA translates differently at residue 10 from the TCRdb protein, which is that of a much larger clone; a read error is likely, and the protein shown is the DNA's own translation. The V gene is TRGV9, the J gene TRGJ1 or TRGJ2. This CDR3 is built from 15 residues. Germline lookup yields CDR1 GITISATS and CDR2 ISYDGTV (reference sequence). V lost 0 bases, J lost 6 bases, and 11 bases stayed unmatched. CDR3: CALWEVFPAFYKKLF. CDR3 DNA sequence: TGTGCCTTGTGGGAGGTGTTCCCTGCTTTTTATAAGAAACTCTTT.

This clone was recorded a few times. TCRdb's entry gives the protein of a much larger clone, which mismatches this DNA's translation at residue 11, likely from a read error; the protein reported here is translated from the DNA. V gene TRGV9 was called; the J gene was not. The CDR3 runs to 13 residues. Per the germline V gene, CDR1 is GITISATS and CDR2 is ISYDGTV (reference sequence). The DNA of the CDR3 is TGTGCCTTGTGGGAGGGTGGTTATTATAAGGAACTCTTT. This sequence encodes CALWEGGYYKELF.

In this sample, this clone turned up many times. The TCRdb record carries a much larger clone's protein, which differs from this DNA's translation at residue 5; a read error is the likely cause, and the protein listed here is the DNA translation. Different DNA sequences within this sample yield the same CDR3. V gene TRGV9 combines with J gene TRGJ1 or TRGJ2. The J gene was not available in TCRdb and was assigned here by matching the DNA to germline segments. Germline V gene data show CDR1 as GITISATS and CDR2 as ISYDGTV (reference sequence). V was pared by 5 bases and J by 7 bases, with 5 bases of the junction left unmatched. This CDR3 comprises 11 residues. Here the CDR3 reads CALWGGYKKLF. The DNA of the CDR3 is TGTGCCTTGTGGGGAGGCTATAAGAAACTCTTT.

This clone was seen more than once but under ten times. The protein given by TCRdb reflects a much larger clone and differs at residue 8 from this DNA's translation, likely from a read error; the protein shown is the DNA's translation. J is TRGJ1 or TRGJ2 and V is TRGV9. The J gene, left out of TCRdb, was set here by checking the DNA against germline. The germline gives CDR1 GITISATS, CDR2 ISYDGTV (reference sequence). The V and J ends lost 6 bases and 9 bases, in that order; junction bases with no gene match: 8. CDR3 length: 11 amino acids. In DNA, the CDR3 is TGTGCCTTGTGGTGGCTCCGTAAGAAACTCTTT. Translation: CALWWLRKKLF.

A remark on this clone: A read error likely explains why the TCRdb protein, taken from a much larger clone, differs from this DNA's translation at residue 5; the protein shown is translated from the DNA. This rearrangement joins TRGV9 to TRGJ1 or TRGJ2. TCRdb supplies no J gene; here it was assigned by aligning the nucleotide sequence to germline. The trim removed 5 bases at V and 0 bases at J, leaving 10 bases unmatched. Germline loops: CDR1 GITISATS, CDR2 ISYDGTV (reference sequence). CDR3 length: 15 amino acids. As DNA, the CDR3 is TGTGCCTTGTGGGGGGGAAAACTGAATTATTATAAGAAACTCTTT. This codes for CALWGGKLNYYKKLF.

Remarks on this clone: A read error is likely here: a far larger clone is one base away. Other DNA sequences within the sample encode an identical CDR3. The chain couples TRGV3 to TRGJ1 or TRGJ2. Germline lookup yields CDR1 VTNTFY and CDR2 YDVSTARD (reference sequence). The CDR3 extends over 12 amino acids. In DNA form, the CDR3 reads TGTGCCACCTGGAGATGCCAAGATAAGAAGCTCTTT. As protein: CATWRCQDKKLF.

On this clone: For this DNA, TCRdb reports the protein of a much larger clone, which diverges at residue 4, most likely from a read error; the protein presented here is translated directly from the DNA. This chain joins TRGV9 and TRGJ1 or TRGJ2. TCRdb leaves out the J gene; it was filled in here by matching the DNA to germline. CDR3 length: 11 residues. J gave up 12 bases and V 9 bases, and 14 bases lay outside the gene matches. Germline CDR1 is GITISATS and CDR2 is ISYDGTV (reference sequence). Here the CDR3 reads CALRGGCRKLF. Here the CDR3 DNA reads TGTGCCTTGCGGGGGGGCTGTAGGAAACTCTTT.

This clone was seen at least ten times. The genes are TRGV3 and TRGJ1 or TRGJ2. Germline V gene data show CDR1 as VTNTFY and CDR2 as YDVSTARD (reference sequence). V shed 0 bases and J 6 bases; nucleotides not matched to a gene: 2. CDR3 length: 12 amino acids. The CDR3 sequence is CATWDRRYKKLF. CDR3 bases: TGTGCCACCTGGGACAGGCGTTATAAGAAACTCTTT.

This clone was seen at least ten times. This likely stems from a read error, as it lies one base from a far larger clone. The same CDR3 arises from other DNA sequences in this sample as well. The chain couples TRGV9 to TRGJP. TCRdb supplies no J gene; here it was assigned by aligning the nucleotide sequence to germline. Per germline, CDR1 GITISATS and CDR2 ISYDGTV (reference sequence). The CDR3 runs 15 residues. The DNA for the CDR3 is TGCGCCTTGTGGAAGGGGGGGTTGGGCAAAAAAATCAAGGTATTT. As protein: CALWKGGLGKKIKVF.

In regard to this clone: For this DNA, TCRdb reports the protein of a much larger clone, which diverges at residue 10, most likely from a read error; the protein presented here is translated directly from the DNA. This chain connects TRGV9 to TRGJ1 or TRGJ2. TCRdb lists no J gene, so it was determined here by aligning the DNA to germline. The CDR3 has 13 residues. In germline, CDR1 is GITISATS, CDR2 ISYDGTV (reference sequence). The CDR3 sequence is CALWGPYYYEKLF. The CDR3 DNA follows: TGTGCCTTGTGGGGACCCTATTATTATGAGAAACTCTTT.

There are a few counts of this clone. The protein held in TCRdb is that of a much larger clone and does not match this DNA's translation at residue 12, likely because of a read error; the protein shown is translated from the DNA. This rearrangement joins TRGV4 to TRGJ1 or TRGJ2. Because TCRdb records no J gene, it was assigned here through a match of the DNA to germline. The CDR3 sequence is 16 residues long. CDR1 and CDR2 from the germline V gene are EGSTGY and YDSYTSSV. CDR3 sequence reads: CATWDSSVEDYCKKLF. The CDR3 region has the DNA TGTGCCACCTGGGATTCTTCCGTGGAGGATTATTGTAAGAAACTCTTT.

In its sample, this clone was seen a few times. Since a far larger clone is one base different, this is likely a read error. Other DNA sequences in this specimen translate into the identical CDR3. The J segment was not called; the V segment is TRGV3. CDR1 and CDR2 (germline): VTNTFY, YDVSTARD (reference sequence). CDR3 length: 13 residues. The CDR3 spells CATWPRGYYKKLF. CDR3 DNA sequence: TGTGCCACCTGGCCCCGGGGTTATTATAAGAAGCTCTTT.

This clone was recorded at least ten times. This DNA's translation and the protein TCRdb lists, from a much larger clone, do not match at residue 4, likely due to a read error; the protein shown is translated from the DNA. The rearrangement uses TRGV9 and TRGJ1 or TRGJ2. As TCRdb names no J gene, one was assigned here on the basis of a DNA match to germline. Germline assignment: CDR1 GITISATS and CDR2 ISYDGTV (reference sequence). CDR3 length equals 13 residues. For the CDR3, the DNA is TGTGCCTTGCGGGAGGTGCAAGATTATAAGAAACTCTTT. Its protein product is CALREVQDYKKLF.

This clone was seen repeatedly, ten times or more. TCRdb shows a much larger clone's protein in place of this DNA's translation, and the two differ at residue 5, likely through a read error; the protein shown is translated from the DNA. The chain couples TRGV2 to TRGJ1 or TRGJ2. Germline V lookup: CDR1 EGSNGY, CDR2 YDSYNSKV. This CDR3 has 13 amino acids. DNA of the CDR3: TGTGCCACCTGGGGCGGGCCTCGCCATAAGAAACTCTTT. The encoded protein is CATWGGPRHKKLF.

A note on this clone: This DNA translates differently at residue 3 from the TCRdb protein, which is that of a much larger clone; a read error is likely, and the protein shown is the DNA's own translation. J is TRGJ1 or TRGJ2 and V is TRGV4. The CDR3 has 13 amino acids. Germline CDR1 and CDR2: EGSTGY and YDSYTSSV. The CDR3 spells CAAWDGRVYKKLF. CDR3 bases: TGTGCCGCCTGGGATGGGCGGGTCTATAAGAAACTCTTT.